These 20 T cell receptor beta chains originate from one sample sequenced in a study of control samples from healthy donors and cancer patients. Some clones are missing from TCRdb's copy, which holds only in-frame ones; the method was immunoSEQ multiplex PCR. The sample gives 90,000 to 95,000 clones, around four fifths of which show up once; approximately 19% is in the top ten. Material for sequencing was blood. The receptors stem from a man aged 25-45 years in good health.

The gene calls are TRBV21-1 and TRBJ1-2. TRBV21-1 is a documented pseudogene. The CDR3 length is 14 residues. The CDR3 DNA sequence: TGTGCCAGCAGCAAATTTAAGACGGCCTATGGCTACACCTTC. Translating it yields CASSKFKTAYGYTF.

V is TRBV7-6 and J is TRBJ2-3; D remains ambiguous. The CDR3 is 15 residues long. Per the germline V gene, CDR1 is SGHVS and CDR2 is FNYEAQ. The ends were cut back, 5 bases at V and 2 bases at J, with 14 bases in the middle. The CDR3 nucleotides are TGTGCCAGCAGCGCAGGCCGTCTGACCACAGATACGCAGTATTTT. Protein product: CASSAGRLTTDTQYF.

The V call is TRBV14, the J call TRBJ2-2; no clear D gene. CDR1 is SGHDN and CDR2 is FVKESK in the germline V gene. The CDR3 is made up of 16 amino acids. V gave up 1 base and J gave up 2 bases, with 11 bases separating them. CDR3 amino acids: CASSQGAMTNTGELFF. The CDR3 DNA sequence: TGTGCCAGCAGCCAAGGAGCTATGACAAACACCGGGGAGCTGTTTTTT. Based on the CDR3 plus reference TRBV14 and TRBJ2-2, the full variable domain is EAGVTQFPSHSVIEKGQTVTLRCDPISGHDNLYWYRRVMGKEIKFLLHFVKESKQDESGMPNNRFLAERTGGTYSTLKVQPAELEDSGVYFCASSQGAMTNTGELFFGEGSRLTVL.

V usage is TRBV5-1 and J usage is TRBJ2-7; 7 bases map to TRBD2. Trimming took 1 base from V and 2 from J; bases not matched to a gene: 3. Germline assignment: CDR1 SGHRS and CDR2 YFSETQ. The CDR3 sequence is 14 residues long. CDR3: CASSLTAGTYEQYF. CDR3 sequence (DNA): TGCGCCAGCAGCTTGACAGCGGGGACCTACGAGCAGTACTTC.

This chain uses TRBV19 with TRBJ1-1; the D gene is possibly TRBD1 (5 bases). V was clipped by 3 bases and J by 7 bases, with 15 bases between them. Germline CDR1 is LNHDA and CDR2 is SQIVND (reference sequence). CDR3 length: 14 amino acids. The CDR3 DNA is TGTGCCAGTAGTATGAGCTCGACAGCGTTTGAAGCTTTCTTT. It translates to CASSMSSTAFEAFF.

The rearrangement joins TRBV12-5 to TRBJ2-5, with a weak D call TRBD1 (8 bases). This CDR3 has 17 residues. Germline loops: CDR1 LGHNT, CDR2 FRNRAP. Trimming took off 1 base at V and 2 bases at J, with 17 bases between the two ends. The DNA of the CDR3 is TGTGCTAGTGGTTTGGGGACTAGGACAGGGCCACAAGAGACCCAGTACTTC. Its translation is CASGLGTRTGPQETQYF.

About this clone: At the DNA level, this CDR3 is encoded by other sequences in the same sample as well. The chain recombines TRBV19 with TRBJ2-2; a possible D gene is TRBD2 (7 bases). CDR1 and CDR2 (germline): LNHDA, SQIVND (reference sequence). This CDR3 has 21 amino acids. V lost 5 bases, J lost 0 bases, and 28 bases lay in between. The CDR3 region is CASSLRGASGAVVANTGELFF. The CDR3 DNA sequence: TGTGCCAGTAGTCTACGGGGGGCGTCGGGGGCGGTGGTCGCGAACACCGGGGAGCTGTTTTTT.

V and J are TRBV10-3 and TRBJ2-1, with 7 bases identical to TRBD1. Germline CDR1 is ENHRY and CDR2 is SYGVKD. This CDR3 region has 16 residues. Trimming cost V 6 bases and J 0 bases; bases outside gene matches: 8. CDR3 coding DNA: TGTGCCATCAGATCCGGACAGGCGAGCTCCTACAATGAGCAGTTCTTC. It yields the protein CAIRSGQASSYNEQFF.

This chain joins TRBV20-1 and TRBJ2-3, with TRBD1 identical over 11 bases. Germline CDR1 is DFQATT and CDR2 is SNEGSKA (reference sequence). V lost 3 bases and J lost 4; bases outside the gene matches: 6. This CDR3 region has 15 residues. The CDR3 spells CSASWDRGGADTQYF. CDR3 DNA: TGCAGTGCTAGTTGGGACAGGGGGGGTGCAGATACGCAGTATTTT.

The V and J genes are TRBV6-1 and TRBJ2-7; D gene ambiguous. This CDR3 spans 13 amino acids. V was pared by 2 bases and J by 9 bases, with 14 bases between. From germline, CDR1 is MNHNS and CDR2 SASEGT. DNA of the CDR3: TGTGCCAGCAGTGAACGGCCCCATGAAGCGCAGTACTTC. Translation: CASSERPHEAQYF.

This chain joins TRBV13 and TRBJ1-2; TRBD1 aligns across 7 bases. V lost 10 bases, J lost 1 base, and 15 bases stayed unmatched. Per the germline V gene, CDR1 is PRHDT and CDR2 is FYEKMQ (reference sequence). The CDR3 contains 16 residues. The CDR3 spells CATAKGRQGVNYGYTF. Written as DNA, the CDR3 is TGTGCCACCGCGAAGGGGCGGCAGGGGGTTAACTATGGCTACACCTTC.

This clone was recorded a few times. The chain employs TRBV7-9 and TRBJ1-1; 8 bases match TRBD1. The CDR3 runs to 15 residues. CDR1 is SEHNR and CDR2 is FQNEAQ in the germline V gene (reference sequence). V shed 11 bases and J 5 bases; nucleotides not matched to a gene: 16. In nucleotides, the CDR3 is TGTGCCCATAATTGGCAGGGGGCCCCACTAACTGAAGCTTTCTTT. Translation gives CAHNWQGAPLTEAFF.

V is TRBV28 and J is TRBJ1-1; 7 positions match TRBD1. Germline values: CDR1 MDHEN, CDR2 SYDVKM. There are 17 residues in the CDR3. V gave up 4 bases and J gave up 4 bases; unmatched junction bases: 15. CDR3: CASSSVPGQPIGTEAFF. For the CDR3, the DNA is TGTGCCAGCAGTTCCGTACCGGGACAGCCCATCGGCACTGAAGCTTTCTTT.

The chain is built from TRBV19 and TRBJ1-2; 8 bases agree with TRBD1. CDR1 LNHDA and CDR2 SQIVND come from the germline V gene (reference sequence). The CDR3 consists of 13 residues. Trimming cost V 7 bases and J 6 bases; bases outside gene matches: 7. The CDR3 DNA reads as TGTGCCAGTAAAGCCCCAGGGGGCAATGGCTACACCTTC. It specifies CASKAPGGNGYTF.

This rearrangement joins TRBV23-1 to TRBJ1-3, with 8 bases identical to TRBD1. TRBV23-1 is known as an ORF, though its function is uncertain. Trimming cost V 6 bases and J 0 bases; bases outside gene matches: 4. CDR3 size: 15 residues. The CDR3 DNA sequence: TGCGCCAGCAGGACAGGGGCCAACTCTGGAAACACCATATATTTT. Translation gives CASRTGANSGNTIYF.

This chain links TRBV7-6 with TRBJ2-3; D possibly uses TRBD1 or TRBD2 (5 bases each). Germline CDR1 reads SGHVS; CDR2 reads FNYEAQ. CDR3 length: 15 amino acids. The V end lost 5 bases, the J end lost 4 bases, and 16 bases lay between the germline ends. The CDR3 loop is CASSPGGRGSDTQYF. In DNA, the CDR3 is TGTGCCAGCAGCCCAGGAGGTAGGGGATCAGATACGCAGTATTTT.

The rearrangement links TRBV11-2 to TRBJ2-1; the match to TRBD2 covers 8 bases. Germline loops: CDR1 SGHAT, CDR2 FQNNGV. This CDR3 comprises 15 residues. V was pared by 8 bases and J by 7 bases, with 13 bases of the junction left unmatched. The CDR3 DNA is TGTGCCAGCGGCCCAGACCGGGGGGGCCTAAATGAGCAGTTCTTC. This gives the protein CASGPDRGGLNEQFF.

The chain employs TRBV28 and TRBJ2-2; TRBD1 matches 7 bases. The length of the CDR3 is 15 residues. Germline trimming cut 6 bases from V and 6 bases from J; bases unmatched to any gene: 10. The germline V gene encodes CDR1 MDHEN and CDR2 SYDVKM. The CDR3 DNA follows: TGTGCCAGCAGATCCGGGACAGTTCTCGCCGGGGAGCTGTTTTTT. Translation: CASRSGTVLAGELFF. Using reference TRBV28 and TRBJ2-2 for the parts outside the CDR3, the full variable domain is DVKVTQSSRYLVKRTGEKVFLECVQDMDHENMFWYRQDPGLGLRLIYFSYDVKMKEKGDIPEGYSVSREKKERFSLILESASTNQTSMYLCASRSGTVLAGELFFGEGSRLTVL.

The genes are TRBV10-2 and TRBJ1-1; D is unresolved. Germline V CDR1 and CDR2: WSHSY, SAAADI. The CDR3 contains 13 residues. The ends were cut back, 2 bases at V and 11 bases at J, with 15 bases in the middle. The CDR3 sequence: CASSENDMNVAFF. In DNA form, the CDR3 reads TGCGCCAGCAGTGAGAACGACATGAACGTGGCTTTCTTT.

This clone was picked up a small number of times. CDR3 in amino acids: CASSLRGLTSTDTQYF. CDR3 sequence (DNA): TGTGCCAGCAGCTTAAGGGGGCTGACTAGCACAGATACGCAGTATTTT. The rearrangement uses TRBV13 and TRBJ2-3; TRBD1 aligns across 7 bases. J lost 0 bases, V lost 2 bases, and 5 bases had no gene match. This CDR3 contains 16 residues. From germline, CDR1 is PRHDT and CDR2 FYEKMQ (reference sequence).